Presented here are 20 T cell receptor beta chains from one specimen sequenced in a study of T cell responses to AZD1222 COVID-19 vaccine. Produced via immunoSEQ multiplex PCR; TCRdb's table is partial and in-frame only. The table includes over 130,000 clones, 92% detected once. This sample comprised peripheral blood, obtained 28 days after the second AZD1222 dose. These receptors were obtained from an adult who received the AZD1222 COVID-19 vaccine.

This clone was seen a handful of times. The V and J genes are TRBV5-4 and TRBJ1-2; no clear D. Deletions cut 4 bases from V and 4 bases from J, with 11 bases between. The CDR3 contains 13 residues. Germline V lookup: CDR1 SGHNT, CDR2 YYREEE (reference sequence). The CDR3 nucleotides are TGTGCCAGCAGCCTAACAGTTACCTATGGCTACACCTTC. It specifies CASSLTVTYGYTF.

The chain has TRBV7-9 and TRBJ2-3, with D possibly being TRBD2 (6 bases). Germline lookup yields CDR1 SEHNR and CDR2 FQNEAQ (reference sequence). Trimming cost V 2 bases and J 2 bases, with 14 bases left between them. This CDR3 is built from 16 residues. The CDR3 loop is CASSLIGGVITDTQYF. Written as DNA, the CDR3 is TGTGCCAGCAGCTTAATCGGCGGGGTAATCACAGATACGCAGTATTTT.

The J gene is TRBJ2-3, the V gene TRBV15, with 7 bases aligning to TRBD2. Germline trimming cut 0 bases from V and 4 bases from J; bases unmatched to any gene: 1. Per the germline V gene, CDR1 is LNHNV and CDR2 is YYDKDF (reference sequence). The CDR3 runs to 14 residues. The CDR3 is CATSREREPDTQYF. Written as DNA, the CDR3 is TGTGCCACCAGCAGAGAGCGGGAGCCAGATACGCAGTATTTT. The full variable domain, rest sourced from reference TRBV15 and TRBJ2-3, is DAMVIQNPRYQVTQFGKPVTLSCSQTLNHNVMYWYQQKSSQAPKLLFHYYDKDFNNEADTPDNFQSRRPNTSFCFLDIRSPGLGDTAMYLCATSREREPDTQYFGPGTRLTVL.

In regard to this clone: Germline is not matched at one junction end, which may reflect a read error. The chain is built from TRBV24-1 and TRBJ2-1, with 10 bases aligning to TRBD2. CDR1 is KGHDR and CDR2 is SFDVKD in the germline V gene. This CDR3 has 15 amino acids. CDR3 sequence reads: CATSESGRAYNEQFF. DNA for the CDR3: TGTGCCACCAGTGAAAGCGGGAGGGCCTATAATGAGCAGTTCTTC.

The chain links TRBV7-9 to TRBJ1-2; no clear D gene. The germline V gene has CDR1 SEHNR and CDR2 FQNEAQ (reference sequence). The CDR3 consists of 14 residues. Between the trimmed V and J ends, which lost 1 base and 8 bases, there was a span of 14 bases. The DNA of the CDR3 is TGTGCCAGCAGCTTAGTACGGATTTTTGAAGGCTACACCTTC. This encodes CASSLVRIFEGYTF.

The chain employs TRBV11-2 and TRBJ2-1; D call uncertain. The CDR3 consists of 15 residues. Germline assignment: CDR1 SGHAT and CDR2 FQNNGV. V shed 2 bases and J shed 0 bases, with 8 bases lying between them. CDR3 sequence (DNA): TGTGCCAGCAGCTTAACGACTTACTCCTACAATGAGCAGTTCTTC. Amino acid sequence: CASSLTTYSYNEQFF.

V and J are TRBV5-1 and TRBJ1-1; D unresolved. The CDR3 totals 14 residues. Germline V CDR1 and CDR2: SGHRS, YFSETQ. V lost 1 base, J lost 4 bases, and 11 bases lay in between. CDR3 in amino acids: CASSLIPGGTEAFF. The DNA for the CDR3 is TGCGCCAGCAGCTTGATACCCGGTGGCACTGAAGCTTTCTTT. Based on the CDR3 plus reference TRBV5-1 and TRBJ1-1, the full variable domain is KAGVTQTPRYLIKTRGQQVTLSCSPISGHRSVSWYQQTPGQGLQFLFEYFSETQRNKGNFPGRFSGRQFSNSRSEMNVSTLELGDSALYLCASSLIPGGTEAFFGQGTRLTVV.

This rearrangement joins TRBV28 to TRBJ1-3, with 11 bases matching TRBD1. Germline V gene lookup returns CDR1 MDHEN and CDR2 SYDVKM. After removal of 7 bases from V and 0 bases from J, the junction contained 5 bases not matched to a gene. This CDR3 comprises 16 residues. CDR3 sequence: CASTWTGGFSGNTIYF. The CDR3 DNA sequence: TGTGCCAGCACCTGGACAGGGGGCTTCTCTGGAAACACCATATATTTT. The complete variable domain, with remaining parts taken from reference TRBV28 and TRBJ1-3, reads DVKVTQSSRYLVKRTGEKVFLECVQDMDHENMFWYRQDPGLGLRLIYFSYDVKMKEKGDIPEGYSVSREKKERFSLILESASTNQTSMYLCASTWTGGFSGNTIYFGEGSWLTVV.

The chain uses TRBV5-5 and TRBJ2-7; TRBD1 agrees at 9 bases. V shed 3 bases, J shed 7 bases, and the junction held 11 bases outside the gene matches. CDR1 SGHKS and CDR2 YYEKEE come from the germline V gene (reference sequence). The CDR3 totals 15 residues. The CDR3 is CASSWGGQGPWEQYF. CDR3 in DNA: TGTGCCAGCAGCTGGGGGGGACAGGGCCCGTGGGAGCAGTACTTC.

CDR3 sequence: CASSPGSGVYNEQFF. CDR3 bases: TGTGCCAGCAGTCCGGGGTCGGGGGTCTACAATGAGCAGTTCTTC. The chain recombines TRBV28 with TRBJ2-1; D perhaps matches TRBD2 (6 bases). Germline V lookup: CDR1 MDHEN, CDR2 SYDVKM. This CDR3 contains 15 residues. Trimming left V 5 bases short and J 3 bases short, with 14 bases between.

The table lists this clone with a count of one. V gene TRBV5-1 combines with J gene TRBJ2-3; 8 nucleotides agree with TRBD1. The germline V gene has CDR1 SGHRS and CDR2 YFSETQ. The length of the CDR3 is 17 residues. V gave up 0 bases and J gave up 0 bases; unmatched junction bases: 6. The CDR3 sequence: CASSLDRTGTSTDTQYF. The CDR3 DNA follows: TGCGCCAGCAGCTTGGATCGGACAGGGACTAGCACAGATACGCAGTATTTT.

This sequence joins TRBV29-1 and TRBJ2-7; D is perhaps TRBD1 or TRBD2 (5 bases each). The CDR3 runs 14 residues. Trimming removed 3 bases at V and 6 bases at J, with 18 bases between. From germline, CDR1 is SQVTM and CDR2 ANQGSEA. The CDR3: CSVEKPGRRAEQYF. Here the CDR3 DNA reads TGCAGCGTTGAGAAGCCGGGGCGCAGAGCCGAGCAGTACTTC.

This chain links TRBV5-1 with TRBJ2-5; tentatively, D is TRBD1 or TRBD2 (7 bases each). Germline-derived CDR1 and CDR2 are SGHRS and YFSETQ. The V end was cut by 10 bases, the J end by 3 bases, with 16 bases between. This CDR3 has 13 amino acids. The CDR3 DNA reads TGCGCCTCCAGACAGGGAGGGGAAGAGACCCAGTACTTC. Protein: CASRQGGEETQYF.

CDR3 DNA sequence: TGTGCCAGCTCAGCAGAGGGTGGAGCTTTCTTT. Amino acids: CASSAEGGAFF. This chain connects TRBV18 to TRBJ1-1; D is ambiguous. The germline gives CDR1 KGHSH, CDR2 LQKENI. Trimming took 5 bases from V and 10 from J, leaving 11 bases between them. The CDR3 has 11 residues.

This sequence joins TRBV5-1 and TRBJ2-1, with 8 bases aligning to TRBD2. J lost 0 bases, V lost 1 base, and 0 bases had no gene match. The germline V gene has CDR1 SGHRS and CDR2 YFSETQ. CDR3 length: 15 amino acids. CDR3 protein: CASSLSGSSYNEQFF. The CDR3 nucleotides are TGCGCCAGCAGCTTGAGCGGGAGCTCCTACAATGAGCAGTTCTTC.

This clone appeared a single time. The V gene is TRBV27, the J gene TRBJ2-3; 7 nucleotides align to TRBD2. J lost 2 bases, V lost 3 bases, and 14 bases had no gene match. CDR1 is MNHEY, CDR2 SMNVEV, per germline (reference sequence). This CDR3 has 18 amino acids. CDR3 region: CASSLRVLTGGTTDTQYF. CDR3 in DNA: TGTGCCAGCAGTTTGAGGGTCTTAACGGGAGGTACCACAGATACGCAGTATTTT.

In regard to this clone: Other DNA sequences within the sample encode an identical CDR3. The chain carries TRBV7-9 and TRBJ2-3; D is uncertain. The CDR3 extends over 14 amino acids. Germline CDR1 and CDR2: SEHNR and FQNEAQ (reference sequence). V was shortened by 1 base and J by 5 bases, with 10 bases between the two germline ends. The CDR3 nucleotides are TGTGCCAGCAGCTTAGGTAGCCCCGGAGATACGCAGTATTTT. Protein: CASSLGSPGDTQYF.

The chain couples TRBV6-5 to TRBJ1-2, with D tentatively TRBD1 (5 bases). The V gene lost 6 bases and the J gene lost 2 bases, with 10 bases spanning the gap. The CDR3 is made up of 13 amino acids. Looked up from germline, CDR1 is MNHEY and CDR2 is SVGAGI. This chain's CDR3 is CASRETANYGYTF. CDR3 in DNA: TGTGCCAGCAGGGAGACAGCCAACTATGGCTACACCTTC.

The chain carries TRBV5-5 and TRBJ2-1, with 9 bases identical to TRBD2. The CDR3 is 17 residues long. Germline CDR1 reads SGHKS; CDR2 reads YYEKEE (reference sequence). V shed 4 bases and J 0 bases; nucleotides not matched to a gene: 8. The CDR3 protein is CASSPPAGGSSYNEQFF. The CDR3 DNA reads TGTGCCAGCAGCCCCCCTGCGGGAGGGAGCTCCTACAATGAGCAGTTCTTC.

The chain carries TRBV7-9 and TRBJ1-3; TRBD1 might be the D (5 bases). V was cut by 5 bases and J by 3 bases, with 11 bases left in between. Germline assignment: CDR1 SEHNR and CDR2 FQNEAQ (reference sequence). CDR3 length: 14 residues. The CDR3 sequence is CASSRGLFGNTIYF. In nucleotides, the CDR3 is TGTGCCAGCAGCAGGGGTCTATTTGGAAACACCATATATTTT. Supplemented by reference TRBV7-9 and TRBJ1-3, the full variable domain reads DTGVSQNPRHKITKRGQNVTFRCDPISEHNRLYWYRQTLGQGPEFLTYFQNEAQLEKSRLLSDRFSAERPKGSFSTLEIQRTEQGDSAMYLCASSRGLFGNTIYFGEGSWLTVV.